The source of this TCR beta chain is a study of T cell changes during pregnancy in multiple sclerosis. CDR3 size: 14 residues. Germline-derived CDR1 and CDR2 are SSHAT and FNYEAQ (reference sequence). Trimming removed 5 bases from V and 10 bases from J, with 18 bases in between. Generated by immunoSEQ multiplex PCR, the TCRdb table keeps only in-frame clones and is missing some. The data contain 50,000 to 65,000 clones, approximately 92% of them singletons. This material consisted of peripheral blood, taken in the first trimester of pregnancy. This clonotype was sampled from a female donor with multiple sclerosis, enrolled in a pregnancy study. V usage is TRBV7-7 and J usage is TRBJ2-1; tentatively, D is TRBD1 (5 bases). The CDR3 is CASSQGPLPGEQFF. The CDR3 nucleotides read TGTGCCAGCAGCCAGGGCCCTCTCCCAGGGGAGCAGTTCTTC.